What follows are 2 T cell receptor beta chains derived from one specimen sequenced in a study of blood T cell repertoires in COVID-19. The protocol was immunoSEQ multiplex PCR, while the TCRdb copy is restricted to in-frame clones and leaves out a portion. The sample includes 25,000 to 30,000 clones, roughly 85% of them seen just once. Sequenced input: peripheral blood. All receptors derive from a human donor in a cohort sampled during active COVID-19.

V usage is TRBV10-2 and J usage is TRBJ2-5; D might be TRBD2 (5 bases). Germline V lookup: CDR1 WSHSY, CDR2 SAAADI. There are 14 residues in the CDR3. Between the trimmed V and J ends, which lost 3 bases and 4 bases, there was a span of 12 bases. This chain's CDR3 is CASSDGGFSETQYF. CDR3 DNA: TGCGCCAGCAGTGACGGCGGGTTCTCAGAGACCCAGTACTTC.

The V gene is TRBV9, the J gene TRBJ2-5; TRBD2 agrees at 10 bases. The V and J ends lost 0 bases and 4 bases, in that order; junction bases with no gene match: 6. The germline V gene encodes CDR1 SGDLS and CDR2 YYNGEE. The CDR3 is 16 residues long. This CDR3 is CASSVATSGVGETQYF. CDR3 in DNA: TGTGCCAGCAGCGTAGCTACTAGCGGGGTGGGAGAGACCCAGTACTTC.